One and the same sample provided the 17 T cell receptor beta chains below, sequenced in a study of T cell repertoires in cytomegalovirus infection. TCRdb re-derived calls from the reads in MiXCR, one entry per CDR3 protein. The table has approximately 110,000 distinct CDR3 sequences, under 45% seen once. These receptors lack a known antigen. The source material was CD8+ T cells from cultured PBMCs, sampled from culture after CMV antigen stimulation. These receptors originate from a human donor in good health (CMV status not recorded). Some clones in this sample may be carry-over from other donors' samples.

This clonotype was seen a few times. The rearrangement uses TRBV2 and TRBJ2-1; 10 positions match TRBD2. CDR1 and CDR2 from the germline V gene are SNHLY and FYNNEI. The CDR3 consists of 16 residues. J lost 7 bases, V lost 10 bases, and 16 bases had no gene match. In DNA form, the CDR3 reads TGTGCCACAAGAGCAAACAGCGGGGGGGCCGAGAATGAGCAGTTCTTC. This translates into CATRANSGGAENEQFF. Full variable domain (remainder filled in from reference TRBV2 and TRBJ2-1): EPEVTQTPSHQVTQMGQEVILRCVPISNHLYFYWYRQILGQKVEFLVSFYNNEISEKSEIFDDQFSVERPDGSNFTLKIRSTKLEDSAMYFCATRANSGGAENEQFFGPGTRLTVL.

This sequence joins TRBV20-1 and TRBJ1-1; D gene uncertain. Germline loops: CDR1 DFQATT, CDR2 SNEGSKA (reference sequence). The V and J ends lost 4 bases and 0 bases respectively, with 9 bases between them. The CDR3 spans 13 residues. In DNA, the CDR3 is TGCAGTGCTATCGTACAGATGAACACTGAAGCTTTCTTT. Its translation is CSAIVQMNTEAFF.

This clonotype was counted only a few times. The J gene is TRBJ2-1, the V gene TRBV4-1; a possible D gene is TRBD2 (6 bases). The germline V and J ends were trimmed by 4 bases and 10 bases, with 20 bases remaining between them. CDR1 MGHRA and CDR2 YSYEKL come from the germline V gene. The CDR3 has 15 residues. CDR3 protein: CASSRSGGLVKEQFF. Written as DNA, the CDR3 is TGCGCCAGCAGCCGTTCCGGGGGTTTGGTGAAGGAGCAGTTCTTC.

V gene TRBV13 combines with J gene TRBJ1-6; 12 bases match TRBD1. With V trimmed by 0 bases and J by 9 bases, 12 bases remained unmatched. The CDR3 covers 19 residues. Germline lookup yields CDR1 PRHDT and CDR2 FYEKMQ (reference sequence). The CDR3 protein is CASSLGFRGTGGASSPLHF. CDR3 DNA: TGTGCCAGCAGCTTAGGATTTCGTGGGACAGGGGGCGCGAGTTCACCCCTCCACTTT. The full variable domain, its missing parts supplied by reference TRBV13 and TRBJ1-6, is AAGVIQSPRHLIKEKRETATLKCYPIPRHDTVYWYQQGPGQDPQFLISFYEKMQSDKGSIPDRFSAQQFSDYHSELNMSSLELGDSALYFCASSLGFRGTGGASSPLHFGNGTRLTVT.

CDR3 bases: TGTGCCAGTGCGCCCGGTTTCACTGAAGCTTTCTTT. Its protein is CASAPGFTEAFF. The V gene is TRBV19, the J gene TRBJ1-1, with D hard to call. This CDR3 spans 12 amino acids. In germline, CDR1 is LNHDA, CDR2 SQIVND (reference sequence). V lost 8 bases, J lost 4 bases, and 11 bases lay in between.

This clonotype was seen only a few times. The chain joins TRBV6-2 or TRBV6-3 to TRBJ2-7; D possibly corresponds to TRBD1 (6 bases). Germline V gives CDR1 MNHEY, CDR2 SVGEGT. The CDR3 runs 15 residues. The V end was cut by 8 bases, the J end by 2 bases, with 19 bases between. This chain's CDR3 is CASGAPGDPPYEQYF. CDR3 DNA sequence: TGTGCCAGCGGTGCTCCAGGGGATCCTCCCTACGAGCAGTACTTC.

The chain couples TRBV2 to TRBJ1-6; 9 bases are shared with TRBD1. CDR1 is SNHLY and CDR2 is FYNNEI in the germline V gene. J was trimmed by 10 bases and V by 5 bases; bases with no gene match: 3. There are 13 residues in the CDR3. CDR3 nucleotide sequence: TGTGCCAGCAGTACCGGGACAGGGTCACCCCTCCACTTT. Translation: CASSTGTGSPLHF.

This chain joins TRBV5-4 and TRBJ2-1, with TRBD2 identical over 8 bases. Germline loops: CDR1 SGHNT, CDR2 YYREEE (reference sequence). The junction had 9 bases not matched to a gene; V was cut back by 3 bases and J by 7 bases. The CDR3 consists of 15 residues. Here the CDR3 reads CASSSSRGLGNEQFF. The CDR3 nucleotides are TGTGCCAGCAGCTCTAGTCGGGGACTAGGGAATGAGCAGTTCTTC. Full variable domain (outside the CDR3, taken from reference TRBV5-4 and TRBJ2-1): ETGVTQSPTHLIKTRGQQVTLRCSSQSGHNTVSWYQQALGQGPQFIFQYYREEENGRGNFPPRFSGLQFPNYSSELNVNALELDDSALYLCASSSSRGLGNEQFFGPGTRLTVL.

This clonotype turned up a few times. The rearrangement links TRBV28 to TRBJ2-7; 7 bases line up with TRBD1. The germline V gene encodes CDR1 MDHEN and CDR2 SYDVKM. Trimming cost V 3 bases and J 4 bases; bases outside gene matches: 9. This CDR3 comprises 15 residues. Written as DNA, the CDR3 is TGTGCCAGCAGTTTCGGGGACAGACCCTCGTACGAGCAGTACTTC. This codes for CASSFGDRPSYEQYF.

This clonotype was found a few times. V is TRBV7-2 and J is TRBJ2-3; 12 bases are a match to TRBD2. Trimming removed 5 bases from V and 10 bases from J; junction bases left unmatched: 1. Germline CDR1 is SGHTA and CDR2 is FQGNSA. This CDR3 is built from 12 residues. CDR3 in DNA: TGTGCCAGCAGCCGACTAGCGGGGGCGCAGTATTTT. Translation: CASSRLAGAQYF.

V and J are TRBV13 and TRBJ2-5, with TRBD2 identical over 11 bases. CDR3 size: 15 residues. The junction had 0 bases not matched to a gene; V was cut back by 3 bases and J by 0 bases. Germline CDR1 is PRHDT and CDR2 is FYEKMQ (reference sequence). This chain's CDR3 is CASSLGLADQETQYF. In DNA, the CDR3 is TGTGCCAGCAGCTTGGGACTAGCGGACCAAGAGACCCAGTACTTC.

The chain couples TRBV6-1 to TRBJ1-2; the D gene is possibly TRBD1 (5 bases). CDR1 MNHNS and CDR2 SASEGT come from the germline V gene. With 6 bases removed from V and 2 bases from J, the gap between germline ends came to 16 bases. The CDR3 extends over 15 amino acids. CDR3 residues: CASRILQEENYGYTF. For the CDR3, the DNA is TGTGCCAGCAGGATACTACAGGAGGAGAACTATGGCTACACCTTC.

The J gene is TRBJ2-1, the V gene TRBV27; D remains unclear. This CDR3 contains 14 residues. The ends were cut back, 1 base at V and 2 bases at J, with 6 bases in the middle. Germline loops: CDR1 MNHEY, CDR2 SMNVEV (reference sequence). CDR3 in amino acids: CASSLLAAYNEQFF. The CDR3 coding sequence is TGTGCCAGCAGTTTATTAGCCGCCTACAATGAGCAGTTCTTC.

This clonotype was observed a few times. This chain joins TRBV12-3 or TRBV12-4 and TRBJ2-3; D call uncertain. Between the trimmed V and J ends, which lost 2 bases and 1 base, there was a span of 13 bases. This CDR3 spans 16 amino acids. CDR3: CASSLISVLRTDTQYF. In nucleotides, the CDR3 is TGTGCCAGCAGTTTAATATCGGTCCTGCGCACAGATACGCAGTATTTT.

This clonotype has ten or more counts. The chain has TRBV12-3 or TRBV12-4 and TRBJ2-2, with 8 positions matching TRBD2. The length of the CDR3 is 16 residues. V shed 6 bases, J shed 4 bases, and the junction held 10 bases outside the gene matches. The CDR3 DNA follows: TGTGCCAGCAGCCACACACTAGCGGACAGCACCGGGGAGCTGTTTTTT. It codes for CASSHTLADSTGELFF.

This clonotype was seen only a few times. V and J are TRBV28 and TRBJ2-5; D perhaps matches TRBD1 (5 bases). The V end lost 6 bases, the J end lost 5 bases, and 10 bases lay between the germline ends. CDR3 length: 12 residues. CDR1 MDHEN and CDR2 SYDVKM come from the germline V gene. DNA of the CDR3: TGTGCCAGCAGGGGGCGAGGCGAGACCCAGTACTTC. This codes for CASRGRGETQYF.

J is TRBJ1-6 and V is TRBV28; 7 nucleotides line up with TRBD1. This CDR3 is built from 14 residues. V lost 5 bases and J lost 7; bases outside the gene matches: 5. Germline CDR1 MDHEN, CDR2 SYDVKM. This chain's CDR3 is CASSVTGKNSPLHF. The CDR3 region has the DNA TGTGCCAGCAGTGTGACAGGGAAGAATTCACCCCTCCACTTT.